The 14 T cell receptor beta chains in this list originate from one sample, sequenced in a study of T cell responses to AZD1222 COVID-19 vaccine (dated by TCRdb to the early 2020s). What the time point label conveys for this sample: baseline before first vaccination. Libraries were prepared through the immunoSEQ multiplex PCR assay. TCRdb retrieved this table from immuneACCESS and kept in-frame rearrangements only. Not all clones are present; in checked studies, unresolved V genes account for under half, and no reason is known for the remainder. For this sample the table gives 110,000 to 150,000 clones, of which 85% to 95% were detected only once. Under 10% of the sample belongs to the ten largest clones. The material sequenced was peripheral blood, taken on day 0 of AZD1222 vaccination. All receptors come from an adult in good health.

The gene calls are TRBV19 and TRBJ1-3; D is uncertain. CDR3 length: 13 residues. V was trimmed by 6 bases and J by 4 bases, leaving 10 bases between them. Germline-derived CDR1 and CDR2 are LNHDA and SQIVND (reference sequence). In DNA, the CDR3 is TGTGCCAGTAGAGGGATTCTCGGAAACACCATATATTTT. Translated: CASRGILGNTIYF.

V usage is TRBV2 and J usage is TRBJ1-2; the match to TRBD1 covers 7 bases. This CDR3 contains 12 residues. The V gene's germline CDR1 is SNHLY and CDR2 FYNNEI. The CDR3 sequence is CNQGGLGDGYTF. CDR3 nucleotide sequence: TGTAACCAAGGGGGCCTTGGGGATGGCTACACCTTC.

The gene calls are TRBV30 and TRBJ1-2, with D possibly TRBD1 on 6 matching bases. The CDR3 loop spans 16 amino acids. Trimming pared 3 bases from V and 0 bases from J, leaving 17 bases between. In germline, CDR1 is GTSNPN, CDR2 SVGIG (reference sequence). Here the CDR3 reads CAWRAAGTPTNYGYTF. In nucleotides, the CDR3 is TGTGCCTGGAGGGCCGCCGGGACACCTACTAACTATGGCTACACCTTC.

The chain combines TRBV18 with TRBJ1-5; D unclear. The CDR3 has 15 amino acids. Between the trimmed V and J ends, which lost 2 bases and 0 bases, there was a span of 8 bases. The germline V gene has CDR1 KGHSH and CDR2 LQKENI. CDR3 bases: TGTGCCAGCTCACCAACAGCAGGTAGCAATCAGCCCCAGCATTTT. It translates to CASSPTAGSNQPQHF. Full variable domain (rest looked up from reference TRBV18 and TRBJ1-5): NAGVMQNPRHLVRRRGQEARLRCSPMKGHSHVYWYRQLPEEGLKFMVYLQKENIIDESGMPKERFSAEFPKEGPSILRIQQVVRGDSAAYFCASSPTAGSNQPQHFGDGTRLSIL.

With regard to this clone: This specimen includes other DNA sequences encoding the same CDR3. The CDR3 sequence is CASSPRQGPYSPLHF. In DNA, the CDR3 is TGTGCCAGCAGCCCGCGACAGGGGCCCTATTCACCCCTCCACTTT. The rearrangement links TRBV7-9 to TRBJ1-6, with 8 bases matching TRBD1. J gave up 8 bases and V 5 bases, and 8 bases lay outside the gene matches. The CDR3 runs 15 residues. Germline V CDR1 and CDR2: SEHNR, FQNEAQ (reference sequence).

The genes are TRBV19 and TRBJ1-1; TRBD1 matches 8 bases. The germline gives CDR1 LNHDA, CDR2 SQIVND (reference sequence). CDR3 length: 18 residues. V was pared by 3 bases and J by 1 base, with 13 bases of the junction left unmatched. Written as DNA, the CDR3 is TGTGCCAGTAGTATTAATAGAGTGGCCAGGGGGCGGAACACTGAAGCTTTCTTT. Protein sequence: CASSINRVARGRNTEAFF.

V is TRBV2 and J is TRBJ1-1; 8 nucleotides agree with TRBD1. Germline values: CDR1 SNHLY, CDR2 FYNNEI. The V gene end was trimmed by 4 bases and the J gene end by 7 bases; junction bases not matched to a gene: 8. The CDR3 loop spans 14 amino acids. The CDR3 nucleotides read TGTGCCAGCAGTGGGTCCGACAGGGGAGGTGAAGCTTTCTTT. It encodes CASSGSDRGGEAFF.

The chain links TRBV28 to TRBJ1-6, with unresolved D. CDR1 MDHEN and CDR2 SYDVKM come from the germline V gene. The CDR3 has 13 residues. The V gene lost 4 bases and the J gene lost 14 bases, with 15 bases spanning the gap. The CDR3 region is CASSSNQVFALHF. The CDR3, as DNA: TGTGCCAGCAGTTCAAATCAGGTATTCGCCCTCCACTTT.

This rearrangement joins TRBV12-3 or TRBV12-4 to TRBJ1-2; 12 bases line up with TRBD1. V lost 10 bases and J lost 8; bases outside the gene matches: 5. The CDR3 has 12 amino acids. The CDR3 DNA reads TGTGCCACCGGGACAGGGGGCCGGGGCTACACCTTC. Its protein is CATGTGGRGYTF.

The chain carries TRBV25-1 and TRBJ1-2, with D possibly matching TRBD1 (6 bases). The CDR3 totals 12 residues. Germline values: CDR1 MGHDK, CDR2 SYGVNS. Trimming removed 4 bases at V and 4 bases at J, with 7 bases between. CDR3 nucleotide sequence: TGTGCCAGCAGTGGAGGGGGCTATGGCTACACCTTC. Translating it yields CASSGGGYGYTF.

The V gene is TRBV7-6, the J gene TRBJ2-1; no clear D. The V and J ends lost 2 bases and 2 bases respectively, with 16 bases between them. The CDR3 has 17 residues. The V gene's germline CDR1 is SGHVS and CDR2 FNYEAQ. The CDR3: CASSLFAGTPTYNEQFF. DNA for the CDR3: TGTGCCAGCAGCTTATTCGCTGGTACTCCTACCTACAATGAGCAGTTCTTC.

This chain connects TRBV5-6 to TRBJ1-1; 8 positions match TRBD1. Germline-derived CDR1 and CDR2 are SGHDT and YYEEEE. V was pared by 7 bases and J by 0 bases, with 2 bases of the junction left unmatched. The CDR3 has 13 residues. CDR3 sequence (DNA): TGTGCCAGCCGGGACAGGATGAACACTGAAGCTTTCTTT. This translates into CASRDRMNTEAFF. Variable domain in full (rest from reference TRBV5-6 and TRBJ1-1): DAGVTQSPTHLIKTRGQQVTLRCSPKSGHDTVSWYQQALGQGPQFIFQYYEEEERQRGNFPDRFSGHQFPNYSSELNVNALLLGDSALYLCASRDRMNTEAFFGQGTRLTVV.

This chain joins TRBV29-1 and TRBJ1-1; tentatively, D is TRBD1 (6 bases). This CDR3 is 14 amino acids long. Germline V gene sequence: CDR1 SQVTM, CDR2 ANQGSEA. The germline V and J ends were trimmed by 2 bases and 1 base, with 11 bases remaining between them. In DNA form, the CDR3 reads TGCAGCGTTGAACTCAGGGGCCGGAACACTGAAGCTTTCTTT. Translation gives CSVELRGRNTEAFF.

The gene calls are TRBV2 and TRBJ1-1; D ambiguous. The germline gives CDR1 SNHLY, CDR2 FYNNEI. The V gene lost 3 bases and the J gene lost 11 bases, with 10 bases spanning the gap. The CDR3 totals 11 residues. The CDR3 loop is CASSERVEAFF. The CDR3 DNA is TGTGCCAGCAGTGAGAGGGTGGAGGCTTTCTTT.